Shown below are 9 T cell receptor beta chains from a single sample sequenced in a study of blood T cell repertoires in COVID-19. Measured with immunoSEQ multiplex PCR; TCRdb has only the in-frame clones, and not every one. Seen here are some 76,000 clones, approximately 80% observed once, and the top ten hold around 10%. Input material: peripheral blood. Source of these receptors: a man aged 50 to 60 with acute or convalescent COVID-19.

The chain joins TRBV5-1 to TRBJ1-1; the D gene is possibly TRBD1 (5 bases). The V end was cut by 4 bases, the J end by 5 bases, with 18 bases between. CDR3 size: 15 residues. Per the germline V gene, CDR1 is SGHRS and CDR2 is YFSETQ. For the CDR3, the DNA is TGCGCCAGCAGCCCGGAGGTGGGGGGAGGGACTGAAGCTTTCTTT. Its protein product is CASSPEVGGGTEAFF.

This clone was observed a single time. The CDR3 coding sequence is TGCGCCAGCAGCTTGGTTTCATCGAACACTGAAGCTTTCTTT. Protein sequence: CASSLVSSNTEAFF. This chain connects TRBV5-1 to TRBJ1-1; D is uncertain. V lost 0 bases to trimming and J lost 1 base, with 7 bases between them. In germline, CDR1 is SGHRS, CDR2 YFSETQ. The CDR3 consists of 14 residues.

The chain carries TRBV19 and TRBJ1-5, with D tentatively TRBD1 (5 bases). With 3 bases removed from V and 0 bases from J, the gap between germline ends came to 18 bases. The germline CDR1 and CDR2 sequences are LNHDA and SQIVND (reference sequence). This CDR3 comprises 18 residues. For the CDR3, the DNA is TGTGCCAGTAGTATTAGTAGGTCGACAGTCGATAGCAATCAGCCCCAGCATTTT. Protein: CASSISRSTVDSNQPQHF.

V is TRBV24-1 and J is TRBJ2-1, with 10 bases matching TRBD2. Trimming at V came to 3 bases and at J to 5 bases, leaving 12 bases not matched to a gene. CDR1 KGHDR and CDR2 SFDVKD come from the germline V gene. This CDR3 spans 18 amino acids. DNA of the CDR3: TGTGCCACCAGTGATCGCGGGACTAGCGAAAATAAGCACAATGAGCAGTTCTTC. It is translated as CATSDRGTSENKHNEQFF.

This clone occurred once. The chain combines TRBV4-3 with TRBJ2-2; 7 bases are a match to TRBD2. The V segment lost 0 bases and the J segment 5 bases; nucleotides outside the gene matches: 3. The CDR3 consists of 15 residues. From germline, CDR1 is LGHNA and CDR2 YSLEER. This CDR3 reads CASSQDELATGELFF. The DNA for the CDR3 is TGCGCCAGCAGCCAAGACGAACTAGCGACCGGGGAGCTGTTTTTT.

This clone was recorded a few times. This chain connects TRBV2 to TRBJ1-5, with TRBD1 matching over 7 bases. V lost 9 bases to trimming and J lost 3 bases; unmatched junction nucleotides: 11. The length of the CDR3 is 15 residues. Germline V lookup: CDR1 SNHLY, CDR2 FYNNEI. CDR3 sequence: CASETGSAPNQPQHF. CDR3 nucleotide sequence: TGTGCCAGTGAGACAGGGTCGGCCCCCAATCAGCCCCAGCATTTT.

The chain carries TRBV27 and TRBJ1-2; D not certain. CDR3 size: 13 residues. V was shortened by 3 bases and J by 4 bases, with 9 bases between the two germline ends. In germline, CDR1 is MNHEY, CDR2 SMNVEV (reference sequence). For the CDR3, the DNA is TGTGCCAGCAGTTTTCAGTTTGCCTATGGCTACACCTTC. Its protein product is CASSFQFAYGYTF.

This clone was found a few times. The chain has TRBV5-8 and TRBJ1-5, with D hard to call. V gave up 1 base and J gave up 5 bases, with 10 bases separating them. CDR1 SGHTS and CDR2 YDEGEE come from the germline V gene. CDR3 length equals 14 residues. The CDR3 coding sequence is TGTGCCAGCAGCTTGCTGGCAGAGGATCAGCCCCAGCATTTT. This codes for CASSLLAEDQPQHF.

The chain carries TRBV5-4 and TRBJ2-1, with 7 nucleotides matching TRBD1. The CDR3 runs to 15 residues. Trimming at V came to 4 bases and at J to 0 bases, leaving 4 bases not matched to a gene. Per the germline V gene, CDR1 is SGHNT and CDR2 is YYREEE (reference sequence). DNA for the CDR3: TGTGCCAGCAGCCCGGACAGGAGCTCCTACAATGAGCAGTTCTTC. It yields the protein CASSPDRSSYNEQFF.